This TCR beta chain was captured in a study of T-cell memory formation after mild COVID-19. TCRdb passed the 5' RACE reads through MiXCR, listing each CDR3 protein once. The data contain hundreds of thousands of distinct CDR3 sequences, roughly a quarter of them seen just once; the ten biggest clones take up around 9.5%. Germline assignment: CDR1 DFQATT and CDR2 SNEGSKA (reference sequence). Trimming left V 7 bases short and J 0 bases short, with 10 bases between. CDR3 length: 14 amino acids. The specimen sequenced was PBMCs or a T cell subset sorted from them (not recorded which). The chain employs TRBV20-1 and TRBJ2-6; D is unresolved. The clonotype originates from an adult woman who had mild COVID-19 (a few samples of this study predate the infection). Cell type and time point are not known. In DNA form, the CDR3 reads TGCAGTGTGTCCTCCAACTCTGGGGCCAACGTCCTGACTTTC. Its translation: CSVSSNSGANVLTF.